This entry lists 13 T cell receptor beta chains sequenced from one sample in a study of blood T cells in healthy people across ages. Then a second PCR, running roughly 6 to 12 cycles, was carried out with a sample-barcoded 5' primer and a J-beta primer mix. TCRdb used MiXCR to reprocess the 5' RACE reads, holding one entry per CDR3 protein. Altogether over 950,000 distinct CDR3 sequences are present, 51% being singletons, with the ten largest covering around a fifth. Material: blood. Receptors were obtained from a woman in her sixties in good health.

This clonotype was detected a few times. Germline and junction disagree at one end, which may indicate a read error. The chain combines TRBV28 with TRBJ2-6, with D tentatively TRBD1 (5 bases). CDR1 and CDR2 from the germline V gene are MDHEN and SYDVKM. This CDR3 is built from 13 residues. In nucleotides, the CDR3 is TGTGCCGTCCAGAAAACTGGGGCCAGCGTCCTGACTTTC. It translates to CAVQKTGASVLTF.

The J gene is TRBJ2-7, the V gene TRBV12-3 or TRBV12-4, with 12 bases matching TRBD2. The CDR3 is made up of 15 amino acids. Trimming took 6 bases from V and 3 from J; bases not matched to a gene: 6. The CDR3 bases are TGTGCCAGCAGCCCTTCGACTAGCGGGAGCTACGAGCAGTACTTC. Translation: CASSPSTSGSYEQYF.

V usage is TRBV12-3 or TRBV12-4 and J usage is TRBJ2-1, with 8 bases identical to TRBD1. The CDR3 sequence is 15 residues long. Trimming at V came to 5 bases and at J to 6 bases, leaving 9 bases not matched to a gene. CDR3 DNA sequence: TGTGCCAGCAGTCCAAGGGGACAGGTCGGCAATGAGCAGTTCTTC. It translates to CASSPRGQVGNEQFF.

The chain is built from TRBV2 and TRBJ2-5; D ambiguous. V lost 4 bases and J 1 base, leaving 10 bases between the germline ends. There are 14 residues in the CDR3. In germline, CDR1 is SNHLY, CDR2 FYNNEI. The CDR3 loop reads CASSGSMGQETQYF. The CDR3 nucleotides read TGTGCCAGCAGTGGAAGCATGGGCCAAGAGACCCAGTACTTC.

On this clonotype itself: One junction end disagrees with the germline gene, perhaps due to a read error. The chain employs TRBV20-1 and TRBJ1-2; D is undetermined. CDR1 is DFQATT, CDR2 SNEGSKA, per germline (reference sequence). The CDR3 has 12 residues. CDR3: CNARRTREGYTF. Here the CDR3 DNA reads TGCAATGCTAGACGGACGAGGGAAGGCTACACCTTC.

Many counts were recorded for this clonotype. As DNA, the CDR3 is TGCAGCGTTGCGGGCGGCCAAGAGACCCAGTACTTC. Its protein product is CSVAGGQETQYF. The rearrangement joins TRBV29-1 to TRBJ2-5; D remains ambiguous. This CDR3 is 12 amino acids long. Germline V gives CDR1 SQVTM, CDR2 ANQGSEA. The V gene lost 4 bases and the J gene lost 1 base, with 7 bases spanning the gap.

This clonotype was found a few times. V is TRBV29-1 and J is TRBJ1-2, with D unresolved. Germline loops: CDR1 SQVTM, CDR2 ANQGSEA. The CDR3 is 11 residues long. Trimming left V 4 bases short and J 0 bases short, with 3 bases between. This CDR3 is CSVVSNYGYTF. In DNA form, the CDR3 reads TGCAGCGTTGTCTCTAACTATGGCTACACCTTC.

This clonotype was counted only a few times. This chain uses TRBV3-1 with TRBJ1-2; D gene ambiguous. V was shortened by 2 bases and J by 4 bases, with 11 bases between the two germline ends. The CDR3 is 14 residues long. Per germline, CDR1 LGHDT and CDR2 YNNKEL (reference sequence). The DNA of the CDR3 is TGTGCCAGCAGCCAACAGTTCCCCCCCTATGGCTACACCTTC. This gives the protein CASSQQFPPYGYTF.

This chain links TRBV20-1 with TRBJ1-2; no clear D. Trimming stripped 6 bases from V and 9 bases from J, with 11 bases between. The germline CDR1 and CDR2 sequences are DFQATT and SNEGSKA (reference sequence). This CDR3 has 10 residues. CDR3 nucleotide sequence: TGCAGTGCGCTAAGCGAGAGCTACACCTTC. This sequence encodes CSALSESYTF.

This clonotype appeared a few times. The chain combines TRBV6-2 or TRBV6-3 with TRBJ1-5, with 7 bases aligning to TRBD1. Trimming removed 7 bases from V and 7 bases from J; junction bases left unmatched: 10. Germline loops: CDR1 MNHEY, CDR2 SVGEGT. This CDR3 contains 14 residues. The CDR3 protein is CASKGQGVWQPQHF. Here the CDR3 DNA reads TGTGCCAGCAAGGGGCAGGGGGTATGGCAGCCCCAGCATTTT.

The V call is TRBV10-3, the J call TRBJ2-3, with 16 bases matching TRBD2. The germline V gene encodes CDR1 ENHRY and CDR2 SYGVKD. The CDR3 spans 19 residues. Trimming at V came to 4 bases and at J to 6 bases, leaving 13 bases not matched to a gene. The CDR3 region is CAISAYTGTSGRAEDTQYF. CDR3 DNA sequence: TGTGCCATCAGTGCCTACACCGGGACTAGCGGGAGGGCGGAGGATACGCAGTATTTT.

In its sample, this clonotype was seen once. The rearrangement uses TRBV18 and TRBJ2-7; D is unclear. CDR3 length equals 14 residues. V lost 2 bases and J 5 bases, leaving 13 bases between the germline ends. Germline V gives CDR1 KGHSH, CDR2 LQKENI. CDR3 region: CASSPVDVFHEQYF. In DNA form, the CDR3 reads TGTGCCAGCTCACCAGTAGACGTCTTCCACGAGCAGTACTTC.

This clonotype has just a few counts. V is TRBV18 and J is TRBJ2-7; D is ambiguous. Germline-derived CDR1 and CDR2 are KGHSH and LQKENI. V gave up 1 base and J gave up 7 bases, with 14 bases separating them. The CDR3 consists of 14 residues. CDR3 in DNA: TGTGCCAGCTCACCACTCGTTAATGGTCCGGAGCAGTACTTC. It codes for CASSPLVNGPEQYF. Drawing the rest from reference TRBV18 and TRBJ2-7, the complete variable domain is NAGVMQNPRHLVRRRGQEARLRCSPMKGHSHVYWYRQLPEEGLKFMVYLQKENIIDESGMPKERFSAEFPKEGPSILRIQQVVRGDSAAYFCASSPLVNGPEQYFGPGTRLTVT.